These 20 T cell receptor beta chains originate from one sample sequenced in a study of beta chain features in type 1 diabetes. The study reverse transcribed the entire isolated RNA, so it sequenced expressed TCRB transcripts. The method was immunoSEQ multiplex PCR; TCRdb's version includes in-frame clones alone and lacks a portion of them. This sample has about 140,000 clones, with less than 10% found just once. Material: central memory CD4+ T cells from blood. The receptors come from a woman between 40 and 55 years old in good health.

There are a few counts of this clone. The chain links TRBV2 to TRBJ2-5, with TRBD1 matching over 7 bases. Germline V CDR1 and CDR2: SNHLY, FYNNEI. The CDR3 runs to 15 residues. Trimming cost V 4 bases and J 1 base; bases outside gene matches: 6. CDR3 in amino acids: CASSGGAGGQETQYF. In DNA, the CDR3 is TGTGCCAGCAGTGGTGGGGCAGGGGGCCAAGAGACCCAGTACTTC.

This clone was detected a few times. V usage is TRBV23-1 and J usage is TRBJ1-1; the D gene is possibly TRBD1 (6 bases). TRBV23-1 is flagged as an ORF with uncertain function. The V gene lost 4 bases and the J gene lost 2 bases, with 20 bases spanning the gap. The CDR3 has 17 residues. CDR3 protein: CASSLLASSRGNTEAFF. The CDR3 nucleotides are TGCGCCAGCAGTCTTCTCGCTTCGTCCAGGGGCAACACTGAAGCTTTCTTT.

V and J are TRBV10-3 and TRBJ2-3, with 9 bases identical to TRBD1. Trimming at V came to 4 bases and at J to 6 bases, leaving 5 bases not matched to a gene. Germline assignment: CDR1 ENHRY and CDR2 SYGVKD. This CDR3 contains 14 residues. The chain's CDR3 is CAISVQGAGDTQYF. For the CDR3, the DNA is TGTGCCATCAGTGTACAGGGGGCAGGGGATACGCAGTATTTT.

This clone was found a few times. The genes are TRBV6-5 and TRBJ1-6; D perhaps matches TRBD1 (5 bases). Trimming took 6 bases from V and 9 from J, leaving 15 bases between them. Germline CDR1 reads MNHEY; CDR2 reads SVGAGI. This CDR3 region has 14 residues. CDR3 protein: CASSRRGTTSPLHF. In nucleotides, the CDR3 is TGTGCCAGCAGCCGTAGGGGAACAACTTCACCCCTCCACTTT.

The chain has TRBV9 and TRBJ2-2, with 10 bases identical to TRBD2. V lost 3 bases, J lost 6 bases, and 2 bases stayed unmatched. The CDR3 contains 14 residues. Per the germline V gene, CDR1 is SGDLS and CDR2 is YYNGEE. CDR3 in DNA: TGTGCCAGCAGCGGGGGGACTAGCGCCGGGGAGCTGTTTTTT. Its protein product is CASSGGTSAGELFF.

The rearrangement uses TRBV11-2 and TRBJ1-6; 8 bases line up with TRBD1. This CDR3 comprises 14 residues. The J segment lost 7 bases and the V segment lost 7 bases, leaving 6 bases of the junction unmatched. Per germline, CDR1 SGHAT and CDR2 FQNNGV. The CDR3 protein is CASTKQGGNSPLHF. In DNA form, the CDR3 reads TGTGCCAGCACCAAACAGGGGGGAAATTCACCCCTCCACTTT.

V and J are TRBV7-2 and TRBJ2-5; 9 bases line up with TRBD2. Germline V gene data show CDR1 as SGHTA and CDR2 as FQGNSA. V gave up 1 base and J gave up 4 bases; unmatched junction bases: 7. This CDR3 region has 16 residues. CDR3 loop: CASSLGGGGAIETQYF. The DNA of the CDR3 is TGTGCCAGCAGCTTAGGCGGCGGGGGGGCAATAGAGACCCAGTACTTC.

The V and J genes are TRBV7-2 and TRBJ2-2, with D perhaps TRBD2 (6 bases). The CDR3 contains 15 residues. Germline lookup yields CDR1 SGHTA and CDR2 FQGNSA. Trimming cost V 1 base and J 3 bases, with 9 bases left between them. The chain's CDR3 is CASSLVRGHTGELFF. DNA for the CDR3: TGTGCCAGCAGCTTAGTGCGGGGACACACCGGGGAGCTGTTTTTT. The full variable domain, its missing parts supplied by reference TRBV7-2 and TRBJ2-2, is GAGVSQSPSNKVTEKGKDVELRCDPISGHTALYWYRQSLGQGLEFLIYFQGNSAPDKSGLPSDRFSAERTGGSVSTLTIQRTQQEDSAVYLCASSLVRGHTGELFFGEGSRLTVL.

The table lists this clone with many counts. The chain links TRBV2 to TRBJ1-1; D call uncertain. The V gene lost 10 bases and the J gene lost 4 bases, with 16 bases spanning the gap. The CDR3 is made up of 13 amino acids. Germline assignment: CDR1 SNHLY and CDR2 FYNNEI. The CDR3 sequence is CATRHRESTEAFF. The DNA for the CDR3 is TGTGCCACCCGACACCGGGAGAGCACTGAAGCTTTCTTT.

This clone was seen only a few times. The V and J genes are TRBV7-6 and TRBJ2-4; D may be TRBD2 (5 bases). Trimming stripped 0 bases from V and 5 bases from J, with 8 bases between. The germline V gene has CDR1 SGHVS and CDR2 FNYEAQ. The CDR3 is 14 amino acids. CDR3 coding DNA: TGTGCCAGCAGCTTAGCGGAGAGGGAAAACATTCAGTACTTC. Encoded protein: CASSLAERENIQYF.

The V and J genes are TRBV7-6 and TRBJ2-1, with 9 bases identical to TRBD1. V trimming: 5 bases; J trimming: 8 bases; junction bases outside the gene matches: 7. The length of the CDR3 is 14 residues. The germline V gene has CDR1 SGHVS and CDR2 FNYEAQ. CDR3 amino acids: CASSPQWTGDEQFF. Written as DNA, the CDR3 is TGTGCCAGCAGCCCTCAGTGGACAGGGGATGAGCAGTTCTTC.

This clone has a handful of counts. The chain combines TRBV10-3 with TRBJ1-6, with unresolved D. Trimming shortened V by 2 bases and J by 10 bases, and 9 bases separated the two germline ends. Germline values: CDR1 ENHRY, CDR2 SYGVKD. This CDR3 has 13 amino acids. The CDR3 loop is CAISEQDGSPLHF. The CDR3 DNA reads TGTGCCATCAGTGAGCAGGATGGATCACCCCTCCACTTT.

The rearrangement joins TRBV9 to TRBJ1-2, with D perhaps matching TRBD1 (6 bases). V lost 1 base to trimming and J lost 8 bases, with 15 bases between them. Looked up from germline, CDR1 is SGDLS and CDR2 is YYNGEE. This CDR3 is built from 14 residues. Here the CDR3 reads CASSVQGSYYGYTF. Here the CDR3 DNA reads TGTGCCAGCAGCGTACAGGGGTCGTATTACGGCTACACCTTC.

V usage is TRBV5-4 and J usage is TRBJ1-2, with 8 bases lining up with TRBD1. V lost 7 bases, J lost 4 bases, and 18 bases stayed unmatched. CDR1 and CDR2 from the germline V gene are SGHNT and YYREEE (reference sequence). CDR3 length equals 17 residues. This CDR3 reads CASRPTWGQEGGYGYTF. The CDR3 DNA reads as TGTGCCAGCCGACCGACTTGGGGACAGGAAGGAGGCTATGGCTACACCTTC.

This clone was counted between two and nine times. The chain couples TRBV10-3 to TRBJ2-1; D possibly corresponds to TRBD1 (8 bases). The germline V gene has CDR1 ENHRY and CDR2 SYGVKD. Trimming shortened V by 10 bases and J by 7 bases, and 20 bases separated the two germline ends. The CDR3 loop spans 14 amino acids. The CDR3 bases are TGTGCCACAAGAGGAGACAGGGGAGGGAATGAGCAGTTCTTC. Its protein is CATRGDRGGNEQFF.

This chain links TRBV7-2 with TRBJ1-5; a possible D gene is TRBD1 (6 bases). This CDR3 has 16 amino acids. Trimming left V 2 bases short and J 7 bases short, with 18 bases between. CDR1 is SGHTA, CDR2 FQGNSA, per germline. The CDR3 nucleotides are TGTGCCAGCAGCTTATCACCCAGGGGTGCAGGGCAGCCCCAGCATTTT. Its protein product is CASSLSPRGAGQPQHF.

This clone was detected only a few times. The chain uses TRBV15 and TRBJ2-5, with 8 positions matching TRBD1. Germline trimming cut 5 bases from V and 6 bases from J; bases unmatched to any gene: 8. CDR1 and CDR2 (germline): LNHNV, YYDKDF (reference sequence). The CDR3 covers 14 residues. The chain's CDR3 is CATSGSDRAKTQYF. CDR3 sequence (DNA): TGTGCCACCAGCGGGTCGGACAGGGCTAAGACCCAGTACTTC.

The chain combines TRBV18 with TRBJ1-1; possible D gene TRBD1, 5 bases. This CDR3 is built from 15 residues. V lost 1 base to trimming and J lost 3 bases, with 12 bases between them. Germline V lookup: CDR1 KGHSH, CDR2 LQKENI. The CDR3: CASSPQGSGDTEAFF. As DNA, the CDR3 is TGTGCCAGCTCACCACAGGGGTCAGGAGACACTGAAGCTTTCTTT.

The chain couples TRBV4-3 to TRBJ1-4; 10 nucleotides line up with TRBD1. Germline V CDR1 and CDR2: LGHNA, YSLEER. The CDR3 sequence is 14 residues long. Trimming cost V 5 bases and J 8 bases; bases outside gene matches: 5. The CDR3 coding sequence is TGCGCCAGCAGCAGCCGGGACAGGGGCGAAAAACTGTTTTTT. Translated: CASSSRDRGEKLFF.

The chain employs TRBV5-1 and TRBJ1-6, with D perhaps TRBD1 (6 bases). Germline loops: CDR1 SGHRS, CDR2 YFSETQ. The CDR3 runs to 15 residues. V shed 1 base and J shed 7 bases, with 12 bases lying between them. The CDR3 spells CASSLSGDGNSPLHF. The CDR3 DNA is TGCGCCAGCAGCTTGTCAGGGGACGGGAATTCACCCCTCCACTTT.